These 24 T cell receptor beta chains were all obtained from the same sample, sequenced in a study of blood T cell repertoires in COVID-19. Repertoires were generated with immunoSEQ multiplex PCR, while TCRdb's copy carries only in-frame clones and drops some. The data show 30,000 to 40,000 clones, 70% to 85% seen once. Specimen: peripheral blood. The receptors were sampled from a woman in her sixties or seventies with acute or convalescent COVID-19.

The table lists this clone with a count of one. The chain links TRBV12-1 to TRBJ1-2; no DNA check was done on the table's D call, TRBD1. TRBV12-1 is a documented pseudogene. The CDR3 length is 13 residues. CDR3 sequence reads: CASSLSNRDGYTF. The CDR3 DNA sequence: TGTGCCAGCAGCTTATCAAACAGGGACGGCTACACCTTC.

The rearrangement uses TRBV5-1 and TRBJ2-7, with 7 bases lining up with TRBD2. The CDR3 extends over 14 amino acids. Germline V gene sequence: CDR1 SGHRS, CDR2 YFSETQ. V trimming: 0 bases; J trimming: 2 bases; junction bases outside the gene matches: 2. Written as DNA, the CDR3 is TGCGCCAGCAGCTTGGCGGGAGGACCCTACGAGCAGTACTTC. Protein product: CASSLAGGPYEQYF.

V and J are TRBV4-1 and TRBJ1-1; D is unresolved. CDR3 length: 15 amino acids. In germline, CDR1 is MGHRA, CDR2 YSYEKL. V was shortened by 0 bases and J by 5 bases, with 13 bases between the two germline ends. In DNA, the CDR3 is TGCGCCAGCAGCCAAGATTATTTATATCGGACTGAAGCTTTCTTT. This translates into CASSQDYLYRTEAFF.

Only a few counts were recorded for this clone. The rearrangement uses TRBV19 and TRBJ1-1; D is uncertain. V shed 9 bases and J shed 5 bases, with 13 bases lying between them. The CDR3 has 12 residues. Germline-derived CDR1 and CDR2 are LNHDA and SQIVND (reference sequence). The chain's CDR3 is CASKMRETEAFF. The CDR3 bases are TGTGCCAGCAAAATGAGGGAGACTGAAGCTTTCTTT.

V and J are TRBV6-6 and TRBJ2-7; 8 bases are shared with TRBD1. Germline V gene data show CDR1 as MNHNY and CDR2 as SVGAGI (reference sequence). V dropped 5 bases and J dropped 3; count of bases not matched to a gene: 9. This CDR3 comprises 15 residues. CDR3 nucleotides: TGTGCCAGCAGTCAGGACAGGGTGAAGGGCTACGAGCAGTACTTC. This codes for CASSQDRVKGYEQYF.

The rearrangement links TRBV19 to TRBJ2-7; TRBD2 matches at 7 bases. V shed 7 bases, J shed 3 bases, and the junction held 3 bases outside the gene matches. CDR3 length: 12 residues. Germline-derived CDR1 and CDR2 are LNHDA and SQIVND (reference sequence). The CDR3 sequence is CASTGGVYEQYF. For the CDR3, the DNA is TGTGCCAGTACTGGGGGGGTCTACGAGCAGTACTTC. The full variable domain, with the rest looked up from reference TRBV19 and TRBJ2-7, is DGGITQSPKYLFRKEGQNVTLSCEQNLNHDAMYWYRQDPGQGLRLIYYSQIVNDFQKGDIAEGYSVSREKKESFPLTVTSAQKNPTAFYLCASTGGVYEQYFGPGTRLTVT.

This sequence joins TRBV6-4 and TRBJ2-3; D is possibly TRBD2 (7 bases). This CDR3 is built from 15 residues. Germline V lookup: CDR1 MRHNA, CDR2 SNTAGT. The germline V and J ends were trimmed by 0 bases and 6 bases, with 13 bases remaining between them. This CDR3 reads CASSDSVGGLDTQYF. In nucleotides, the CDR3 is TGTGCCAGCAGTGACTCTGTGGGGGGGCTCGATACGCAGTATTTT.

The chain recombines TRBV3-1 (or the pseudogene TRBV3-2) with TRBJ1-4, with no clear D. Germline V gene lookup returns CDR1 LGHDT and CDR2 YNNKEL (reference sequence). The CDR3 runs 13 residues. V lost 2 bases and J 11 bases, leaving 12 bases between the germline ends. DNA of the CDR3: TGTGCCAGCAGCCAACTCCCAGGTGGGAAACTGTTTTTT. As protein: CASSQLPGGKLFF.

This sequence joins TRBV7-2 and TRBJ2-1; 9 bases map to TRBD2. After removal of 5 bases from V and 7 bases from J, the junction contained 15 bases not matched to a gene. The CDR3 contains 17 residues. Per the germline V gene, CDR1 is SGHTA and CDR2 is FQGNSA. DNA of the CDR3: TGTGCCAGCAGCGCCCAGCTTATTAGCGGGGGACTAAATGAGCAGTTCTTC. It is translated as CASSAQLISGGLNEQFF.

V gene TRBV18 combines with J gene TRBJ1-2, with a weak D call TRBD1 (5 bases). This CDR3 spans 16 amino acids. Trimming took 6 bases from V and 1 from J, leaving 18 bases between them. Germline CDR1 and CDR2: KGHSH and LQKENI. CDR3 amino acids: CASSLNGGALNYGYTF. The CDR3 DNA reads as TGTGCCAGCTCCTTAAACGGGGGAGCTCTTAACTATGGCTACACCTTC.

This clone was observed a handful of times. The chain has TRBV4-2 and TRBJ1-5; D gene ambiguous. The CDR3 has 13 amino acids. Deletions cut 0 bases from V and 7 bases from J, with 7 bases between. Germline CDR1 is LGHNA and CDR2 is YNFKEQ. The CDR3 nucleotides read TGTGCCAGCAGCCAAGATCTAATGCAGCCCCAGCATTTT. This encodes CASSQDLMQPQHF.

J is TRBJ1-1 and V is TRBV19; tentatively, D is TRBD1 (6 bases). The CDR3 is made up of 13 amino acids. Germline V gene sequence: CDR1 LNHDA, CDR2 SQIVND (reference sequence). V shed 6 bases and J shed 7 bases, with 15 bases lying between them. CDR3 sequence reads: CASRDLQGNEAFF. The CDR3 DNA sequence: TGTGCCAGTAGGGACCTCCAGGGGAATGAAGCTTTCTTT.

This chain uses TRBV29-1 with TRBJ2-5, with a possible D match to TRBD2 (5 bases). The CDR3 runs to 13 residues. Germline-derived CDR1 and CDR2 are SQVTM and ANQGSEA. Trimming cost V 4 bases and J 3 bases, with 12 bases left between them. CDR3 coding DNA: TGCAGCGTTGCCAGCTCCGGGGAAGAGACCCAGTACTTC. It translates to CSVASSGEETQYF.

This rearrangement joins TRBV29-1 to TRBJ2-6; D is ambiguous. The CDR3 has 13 amino acids. Germline V gene lookup returns CDR1 SQVTM and CDR2 ANQGSEA. V was cut by 5 bases and J by 0 bases, with 5 bases left in between. Written as DNA, the CDR3 is TGCAGCGTTTCAGACTCTGGGGCCAACGTCCTGACTTTC. Encoded protein: CSVSDSGANVLTF.

This rearrangement joins TRBV5-1 to TRBJ2-3; TRBD2 aligns across 15 bases. Germline V lookup: CDR1 SGHRS, CDR2 YFSETQ. CDR3 size: 18 residues. V lost 4 bases to trimming and J lost 0 bases; unmatched junction nucleotides: 6. This CDR3 is CASSTGLAGGPSTDTQYF. The CDR3 DNA reads TGCGCCAGCAGCACCGGACTAGCGGGGGGGCCGAGCACAGATACGCAGTATTTT.

This CDR3 reads CASSLKYLALQGDTEAFF. The CDR3 DNA reads TGTGCCAGCAGCTTGAAGTATCTCGCCCTCCAGGGGGACACTGAAGCTTTCTTT. V is TRBV5-6 and J is TRBJ1-1, with 7 bases fitting TRBD1. Trimming at V came to 1 base and at J to 3 bases, leaving 15 bases not matched to a gene. Germline CDR1 and CDR2: SGHDT and YYEEEE. This CDR3 has 18 amino acids.

The chain joins TRBV5-5 to TRBJ1-1; a possible D gene is TRBD1 (6 bases). The CDR3 totals 14 residues. Germline CDR1 is SGHKS and CDR2 is YYEKEE (reference sequence). Deletions cut 2 bases from V and 5 bases from J, with 13 bases between. CDR3 protein: CASSFDGQRTEAFF. In nucleotides, the CDR3 is TGTGCCAGCAGCTTTGATGGACAGAGGACTGAAGCTTTCTTT.

In its sample, this clone was seen a few times. Here the CDR3 DNA reads TGCGCCAGCAGCTTGGAAGGGGCTAAAACCTACAATGAGCAGTTCTTC. Protein sequence: CASSLEGAKTYNEQFF. V and J are TRBV5-1 and TRBJ2-1, with D perhaps TRBD1 (5 bases). The CDR3 has 16 residues. V shed 0 bases and J shed 2 bases, with 12 bases lying between them. Germline V gene data show CDR1 as SGHRS and CDR2 as YFSETQ.

This clone has more than one count but fewer than ten. This sequence joins TRBV19 and TRBJ2-7, with 10 nucleotides matching TRBD2. The CDR3 consists of 15 residues. V lost 3 bases, J lost 0 bases, and 2 bases stayed unmatched. Germline V gives CDR1 LNHDA, CDR2 SQIVND (reference sequence). As DNA, the CDR3 is TGTGCCAGTAGTATTACTAGCGGGGTCTCCTACGAGCAGTACTTC. Translated: CASSITSGVSYEQYF.

This sequence joins TRBV23-1 and TRBJ2-7; weak D call: TRBD1 (6 bases). TRBV23-1 is assigned to the ORF class and has an uncertain function. The V end was cut by 2 bases, the J end by 0 bases, with 11 bases between. The CDR3 spans 15 residues. For the CDR3, the DNA is TGCGCCAGCAGTCAACGGACAGTCAGCTCCTACGAGCAGTACTTC. Amino acid sequence: CASSQRTVSSYEQYF.

The CDR3 nucleotides read TGCGCCAGCAGTGAACAGCTCACAGATACGCAGTATTTT. Translating it yields CASSEQLTDTQYF. The J gene is TRBJ2-3, the V gene TRBV10-1; D gene unclear. This CDR3 has 13 amino acids. V lost 3 bases, J lost 2 bases, and 6 bases lay in between. From germline, CDR1 is WNHNN and CDR2 SYGVQD (reference sequence).

The V call is TRBV4-2, the J call TRBJ2-3, with 7 bases lining up with TRBD2. This CDR3 has 16 residues. V dropped 0 bases and J dropped 4; count of bases not matched to a gene: 7. Germline V gene data show CDR1 as LGHNA and CDR2 as YNFKEQ. The CDR3: CASSQDLSGVPDTQYF. Written as DNA, the CDR3 is TGTGCCAGCAGCCAAGATTTAAGCGGGGTCCCAGATACGCAGTATTTT.

The chain recombines TRBV25-1 with TRBJ2-5, with 7 bases aligning to TRBD1. CDR1 and CDR2 from the germline V gene are MGHDK and SYGVNS. The CDR3 consists of 16 residues. Trimming removed 7 bases from V and 3 bases from J; junction bases left unmatched: 14. CDR3 in DNA: TGTGCCAGCACCCATTGGGCAGGGGGTGGGGAAGAGACCCAGTACTTC. Translated, it gives CASTHWAGGGEETQYF.

By frequency in the sample, this clone is medium-sized (0.01 to 0.1%). This chain joins TRBV4-2 and TRBJ2-5, with TRBD2 matching 8 bases. V was clipped by 0 bases and J by 1 base; unmatched bases: 7. The CDR3 runs 17 residues. Germline lookup yields CDR1 LGHNA and CDR2 YNFKEQ. The CDR3 bases are TGTGCCAGCAGCCAAGATCCCAGCGGGGGCACCCAAGAGACCCAGTACTTC. Encoded protein: CASSQDPSGGTQETQYF.